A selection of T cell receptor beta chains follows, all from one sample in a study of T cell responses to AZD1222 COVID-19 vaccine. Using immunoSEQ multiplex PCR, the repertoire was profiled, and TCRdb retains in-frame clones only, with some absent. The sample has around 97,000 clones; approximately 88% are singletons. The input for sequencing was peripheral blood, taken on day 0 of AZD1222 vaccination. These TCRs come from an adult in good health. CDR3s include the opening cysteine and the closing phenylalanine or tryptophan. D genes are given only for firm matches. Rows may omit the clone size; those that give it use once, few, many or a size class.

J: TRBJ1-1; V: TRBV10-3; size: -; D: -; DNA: TGTGCCATCAGTTCTTCTTCGGGAAGCTCGAACACTGAAGCTTTCTTT; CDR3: CAISSSSGSSNTEAFF
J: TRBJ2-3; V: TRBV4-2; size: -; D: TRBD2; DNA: TGTGCCAGCAGCCAGTCCCCGGGACTAGCGGGAGTCACAGATACGCAGTATTTT; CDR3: CASSQSPGLAGVTDTQYF
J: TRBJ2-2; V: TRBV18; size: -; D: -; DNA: TGTGCCAGCTCGCCGGGCGCAGACACCGGGGAGCTGTTTTTT; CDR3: CASSPGADTGELFF
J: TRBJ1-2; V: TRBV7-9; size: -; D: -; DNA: TGTGCCAGCAGCTTTTCTGAGGACTATGGCTACACCTTC; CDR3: CASSFSEDYGYTF
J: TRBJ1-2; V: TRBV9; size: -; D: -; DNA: TGTGCCAGCAGCGCGGGGCGGGGGTCTAACTATGGCTACACCTTC; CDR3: CASSAGRGSNYGYTF
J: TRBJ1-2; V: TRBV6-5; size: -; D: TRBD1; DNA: TGTGCCAGCAGTCGTACGACAGGGGGCATAGGCTACACCTTC; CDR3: CASSRTTGGIGYTF
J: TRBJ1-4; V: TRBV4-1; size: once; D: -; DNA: TGCGCCAGCAGCCAAGAAGATGATAAACTGTTTTTT; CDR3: CASSQEDDKLFF
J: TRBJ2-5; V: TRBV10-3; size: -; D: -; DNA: TGTGCCATCAGTGACAGGGAGACCCAGTACTTC; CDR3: CAISDRETQYF
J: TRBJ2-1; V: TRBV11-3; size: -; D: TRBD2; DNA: TGTGCCAGCAGCTTGGGGGGGTACTACAATGAGCAGTTCTTC; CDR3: CASSLGGYYNEQFF
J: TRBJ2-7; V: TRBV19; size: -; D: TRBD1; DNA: TGTGCCAGTAAAGCCAGGGGGCGCGACGAGCAGTACTTC; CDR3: CASKARGRDEQYF
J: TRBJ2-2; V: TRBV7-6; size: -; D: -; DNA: TGTGCCAGCAGCTTTTTAGGGCGAAACACCGGGGAGCTGTTTTTT; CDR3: CASSFLGRNTGELFF
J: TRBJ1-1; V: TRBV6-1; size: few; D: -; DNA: TGTGCCAGCAGGGAAGACAGATCTCGTTTCTTT; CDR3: CASREDRSRFF
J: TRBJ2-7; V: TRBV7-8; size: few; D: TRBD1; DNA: TGTGCCAGCAGCCCGGACCCGGGACAGGCCTACGAGCAGTACTTC; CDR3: CASSPDPGQAYEQYF
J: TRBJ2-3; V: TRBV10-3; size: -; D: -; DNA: TGTGCCATCAGCGTCGGGGAAACAGATACGCAGTATTTT; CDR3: CAISVGETDTQYF
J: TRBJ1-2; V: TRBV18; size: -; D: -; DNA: TGTGCCAGCTCACCTTCCCGGGACACCTATGGCTACACCTTC; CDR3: CASSPSRDTYGYTF
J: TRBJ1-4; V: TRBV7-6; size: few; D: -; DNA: TGTGCCAGCAGCTCATACAGAATGGGTGGCGAAAAACTGTTTTTT; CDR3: CASSSYRMGGEKLFF
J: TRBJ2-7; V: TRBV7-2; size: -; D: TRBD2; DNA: TGTGCCAGCAGCTTAATCAATAGCGGGAGTTACGAGCAGTACTTC; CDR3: CASSLINSGSYEQYF
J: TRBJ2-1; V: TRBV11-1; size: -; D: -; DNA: TGTGCCAGCAGCTTTTCCTACAATGAGCAGTTCTTC; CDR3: CASSFSYNEQFF
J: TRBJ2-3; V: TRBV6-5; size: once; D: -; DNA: TGTGCCAGCAGCGGGAATGGGCATACGCAGTATTTT; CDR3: CASSGNGHTQYF
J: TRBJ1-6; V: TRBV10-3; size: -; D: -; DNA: TGTGCCATCAGTAGCCTGGAAAATTCACCCCTCCACTTT; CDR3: CAISSLENSPLHF
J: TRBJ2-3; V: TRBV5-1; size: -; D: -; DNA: TGCGCCAGCAGCTTGGACGGGGCCCTTAGCACAGATACGCAGTATTTT; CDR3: CASSLDGALSTDTQYF
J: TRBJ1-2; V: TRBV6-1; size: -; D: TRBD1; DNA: TGTGCCAGCAGTGAATGGCAGGGGGCGGGCTTC; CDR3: CASSEWQGAGF
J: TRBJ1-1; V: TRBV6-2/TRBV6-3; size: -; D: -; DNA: TGTGCCAGCAGTTACCCAAACCAGGGCAGGGCGAACACTGAAGCTTTCTTT; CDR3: CASSYPNQGRANTEAFF
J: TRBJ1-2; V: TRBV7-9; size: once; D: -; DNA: TGTGCCAGCAGCGCCCAGACAGGTGGTGCCGGCTACACCTTC; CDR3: CASSAQTGGAGYTF
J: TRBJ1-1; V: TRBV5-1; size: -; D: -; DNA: TGCGCCAGCAGCTTGGAGGTGACGGCCTTGAACACTGAAGCTTTCTTT; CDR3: CASSLEVTALNTEAFF
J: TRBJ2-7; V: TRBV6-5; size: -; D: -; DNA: TGTGCCAGCAGTTACGGAGCCCCTAGCCTATACTACGAGCAGTACTTC; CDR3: CASSYGAPSLYYEQYF
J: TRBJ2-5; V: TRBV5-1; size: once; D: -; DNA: TGCGCCAGCAGCTTGGTGACGGTCCAAGAGACCCAGTACTTC; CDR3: CASSLVTVQETQYF
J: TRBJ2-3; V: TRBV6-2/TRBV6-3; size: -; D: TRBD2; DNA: TGTGCCAGCAGTTACCTTCTAGCGGGAGGACTCCCGTATTTT; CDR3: CASSYLLAGGLPYF
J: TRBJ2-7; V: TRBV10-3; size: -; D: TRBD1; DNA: TGTGCCATATCCGGGACAGGGGCCGACGAGCAGTACTTC; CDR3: CAISGTGADEQYF
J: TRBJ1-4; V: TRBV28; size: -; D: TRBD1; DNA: TGTGCCAGCAGCCCGGGACAGGGATATGAAAAACTGTTTTTT; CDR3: CASSPGQGYEKLFF
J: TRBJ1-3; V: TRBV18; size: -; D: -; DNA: TGTGCCAGCTCAAAGCTGCCGGACGGAGCTTCTGGAAACACCATATATTTT; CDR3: CASSKLPDGASGNTIYF
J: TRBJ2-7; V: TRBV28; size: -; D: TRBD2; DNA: TGTGCCAGCAAGGTGGAGGCGGGGGGTGCAAAGCAGTACTTC; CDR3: CASKVEAGGAKQYF
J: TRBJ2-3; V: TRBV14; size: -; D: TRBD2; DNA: TGTGCCAGCAGCCAATACGGGGGGGCGCGTGATACGCAGTATTTT; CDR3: CASSQYGGARDTQYF
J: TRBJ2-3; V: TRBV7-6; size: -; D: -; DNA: TGTGCCAGCAGCTTCTCAGGGGATACGCAGTATTTT; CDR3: CASSFSGDTQYF
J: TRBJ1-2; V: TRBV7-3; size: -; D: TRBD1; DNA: TGTGCCAGCAGCATAGGACAGGGGGCGAGCTATGGCTACACCTTC; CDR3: CASSIGQGASYGYTF
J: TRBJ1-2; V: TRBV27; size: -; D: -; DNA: TGTGCCAGCAGTTTATCAGGGCTCTATGGCTACACCTTC; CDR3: CASSLSGLYGYTF
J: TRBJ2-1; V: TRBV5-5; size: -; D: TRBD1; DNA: TGTGCCAGCAGCTCGTATACGGGACAGTCCTACAATGAGCAGTTCTTC; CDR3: CASSSYTGQSYNEQFF
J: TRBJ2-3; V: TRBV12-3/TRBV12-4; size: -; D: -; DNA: TGTGCCAGCAACTTAGGGAGCAGAGATACGCAGTATTTT; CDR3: CASNLGSRDTQYF
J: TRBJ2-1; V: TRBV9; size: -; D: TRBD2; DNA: TGTGCCAGCAGCGTCGGGGGGAGTTACAATGAGCAGTTCTTC; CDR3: CASSVGGSYNEQFF
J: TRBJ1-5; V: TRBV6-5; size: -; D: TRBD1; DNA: TGTGCCAGCAAAACCGGGACAGCCAGCAATCAGCCCCAGCATTTT; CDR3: CASKTGTASNQPQHF
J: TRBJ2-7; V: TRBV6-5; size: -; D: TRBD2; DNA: TGTGCCAGCAGAACTAGCGGGAGTGCGTCCTACGAGCAGTACTTC; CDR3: CASRTSGSASYEQYF
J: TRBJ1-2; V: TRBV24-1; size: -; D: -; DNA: TGTGCCACCAGTGACCCTTCCGGGAACTATGGCTACACCTTC; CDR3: CATSDPSGNYGYTF
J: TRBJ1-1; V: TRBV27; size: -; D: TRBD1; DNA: TGTGCCAGTCTTAGGACAGGGGAGGAGGCTGAAGCTTTCTTT; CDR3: CASLRTGEEAEAFF
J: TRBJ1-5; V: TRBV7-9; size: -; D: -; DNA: TGTGCCAGCAGCCAAGGGGGAAATCAGCCCCAGCATTTT; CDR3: CASSQGGNQPQHF
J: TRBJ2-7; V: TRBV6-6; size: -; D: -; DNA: TGTGCCAGCAGTTACCCAAGCTCCTACGAGCAGTACTTC; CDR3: CASSYPSSYEQYF
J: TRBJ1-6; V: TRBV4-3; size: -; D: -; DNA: TGCGCCAGCAGCCAAGAGCCCAGAGGCTCCTATAATTCACCCCTCCACTTT; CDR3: CASSQEPRGSYNSPLHF
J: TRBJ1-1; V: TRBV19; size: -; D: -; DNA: TGTGCCAGTAGCCAGACAGGGAACACTGAAGCTTTCTTT; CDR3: CASSQTGNTEAFF
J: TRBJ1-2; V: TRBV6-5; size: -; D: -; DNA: TGTGCCAGCAGGGTTCAAAGGGGGGACTATGGCTACACCTTC; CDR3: CASRVQRGDYGYTF
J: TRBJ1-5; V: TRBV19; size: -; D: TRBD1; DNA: TGTGCCAGTAGTACTGGGACAGGGGGCTTCAATCAGCCCCAGCATTTT; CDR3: CASSTGTGGFNQPQHF
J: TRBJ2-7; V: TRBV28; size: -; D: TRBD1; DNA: TGTGCCACAGGAGGGACAGGGCTCTACGAGCAGTACTTC; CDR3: CATGGTGLYEQYF
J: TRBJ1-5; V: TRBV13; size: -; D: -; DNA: TGTGCCAGCAGCTTAACGAGGGGAGCCCAGCATTTT; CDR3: CASSLTRGAQHF
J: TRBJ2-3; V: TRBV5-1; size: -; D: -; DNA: TGCGCCAGCAGCCCATCCGGGACACCTAAAAAAATCGAGGGGGAGGATAGCACAGATACGCAGTATTTT; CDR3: CASSPSGTPKKIEGEDSTDTQYF
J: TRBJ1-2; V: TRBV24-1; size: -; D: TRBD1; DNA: TGTGCCACCAGTGACCCGGGGACAGGGGACTATGGCTACACCTTC; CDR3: CATSDPGTGDYGYTF
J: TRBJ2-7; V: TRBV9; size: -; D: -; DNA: TGTGCCAGCAGCCCCTGGGGAGGCTCCTACGAGCAGTACTTC; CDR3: CASSPWGGSYEQYF
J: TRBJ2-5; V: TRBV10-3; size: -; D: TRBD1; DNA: TGTGCCATCAGGGGACAGGGAGGGACCCAGTACTTC; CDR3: CAIRGQGGTQYF
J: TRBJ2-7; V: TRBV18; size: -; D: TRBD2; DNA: TGTGCCAGCTCACTCACGAGCGGGGGTACCTACGAGCAGTACTTC; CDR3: CASSLTSGGTYEQYF
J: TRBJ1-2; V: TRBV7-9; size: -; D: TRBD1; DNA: TGTGCCAGCACTCAGGGGGGTGCTCTTGGCTACACCTTC; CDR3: CASTQGGALGYTF
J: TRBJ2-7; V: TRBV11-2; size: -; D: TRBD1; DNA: TGTGCCAGCAGCTTCTCCGGGACAGACGCCTACGAGCAGTACTTC; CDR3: CASSFSGTDAYEQYF
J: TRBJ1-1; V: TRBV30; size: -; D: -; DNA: TGTGCCTGGAGGGGGGATATGATGAACACTGAAGCTTTCTTT; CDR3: CAWRGDMMNTEAFF